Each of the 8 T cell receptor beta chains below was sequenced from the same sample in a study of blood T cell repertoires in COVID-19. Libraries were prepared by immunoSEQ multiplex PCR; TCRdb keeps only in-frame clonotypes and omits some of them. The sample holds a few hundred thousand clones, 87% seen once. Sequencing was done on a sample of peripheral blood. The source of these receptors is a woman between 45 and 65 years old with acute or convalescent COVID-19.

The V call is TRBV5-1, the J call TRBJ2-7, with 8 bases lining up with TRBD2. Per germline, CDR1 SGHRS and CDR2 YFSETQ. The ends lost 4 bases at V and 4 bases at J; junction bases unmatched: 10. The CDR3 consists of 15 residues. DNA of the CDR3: TGCGCCAGCAGCCTCCCTGAACTAGCGGAATACGAGCAGTACTTC. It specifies CASSLPELAEYEQYF.

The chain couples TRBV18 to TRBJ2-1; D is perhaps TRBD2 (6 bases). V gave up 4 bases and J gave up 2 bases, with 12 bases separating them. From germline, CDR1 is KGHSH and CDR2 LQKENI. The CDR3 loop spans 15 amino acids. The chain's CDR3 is CASSLSGSTYNEQFF. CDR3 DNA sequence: TGTGCCAGCTCACTGTCCGGGAGTACCTACAATGAGCAGTTCTTC.

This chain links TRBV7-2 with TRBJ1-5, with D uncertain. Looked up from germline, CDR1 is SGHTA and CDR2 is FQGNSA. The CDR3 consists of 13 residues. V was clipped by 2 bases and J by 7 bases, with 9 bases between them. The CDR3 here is CASSLSDFQPQHF. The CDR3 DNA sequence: TGTGCCAGCAGCTTAAGTGACTTCCAGCCCCAGCATTTT.

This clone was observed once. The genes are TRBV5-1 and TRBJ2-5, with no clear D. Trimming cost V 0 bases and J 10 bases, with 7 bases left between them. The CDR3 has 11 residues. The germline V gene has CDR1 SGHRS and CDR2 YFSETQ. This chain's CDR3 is CASSLDTVQYF. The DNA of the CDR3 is TGCGCCAGCAGCTTGGATACGGTCCAGTACTTC.

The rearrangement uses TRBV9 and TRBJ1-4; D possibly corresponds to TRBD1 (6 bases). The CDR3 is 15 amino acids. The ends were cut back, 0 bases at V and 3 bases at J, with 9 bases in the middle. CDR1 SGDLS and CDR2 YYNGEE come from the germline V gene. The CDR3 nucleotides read TGTGCCAGCAGCGTAGACAACAGGGCTAATGAAAAACTGTTTTTT. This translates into CASSVDNRANEKLFF. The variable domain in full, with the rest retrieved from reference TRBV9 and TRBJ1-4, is DSGVTQTPKHLITATGQRVTLRCSPRSGDLSVYWYQQSLDQGLQFLIQYYNGEERAKGNILERFSAQQFPDLHSELNLSSLELGDSALYFCASSVDNRANEKLFFGSGTQLSVL.

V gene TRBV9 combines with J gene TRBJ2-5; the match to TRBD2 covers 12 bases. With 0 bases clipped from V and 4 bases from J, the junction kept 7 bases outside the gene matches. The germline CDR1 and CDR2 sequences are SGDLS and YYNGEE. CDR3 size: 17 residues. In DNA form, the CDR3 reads TGTGCCAGCAGCGTAGATCCGGGACTAGCGGGTCGAGAGACCCAGTACTTC. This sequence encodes CASSVDPGLAGRETQYF. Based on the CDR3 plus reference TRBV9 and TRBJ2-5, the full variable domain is DSGVTQTPKHLITATGQRVTLRCSPRSGDLSVYWYQQSLDQGLQFLIQYYNGEERAKGNILERFSAQQFPDLHSELNLSSLELGDSALYFCASSVDPGLAGRETQYFGPGTRLLVL.

CDR3 sequence (DNA): TGTGCCAGCAGTTACGGCAGGGGCTACGGCTACACCTTC. This sequence encodes CASSYGRGYGYTF. V usage is TRBV12-3 or TRBV12-4 and J usage is TRBJ1-2, with D possibly matching TRBD1 (6 bases). The CDR3 totals 13 residues. The V end lost 4 bases, the J end lost 8 bases, and 14 bases lay between the germline ends.

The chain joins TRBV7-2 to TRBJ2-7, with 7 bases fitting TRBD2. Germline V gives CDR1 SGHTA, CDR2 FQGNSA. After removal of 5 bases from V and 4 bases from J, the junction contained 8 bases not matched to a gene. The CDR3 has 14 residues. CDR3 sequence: CASSASSGGYEQYF. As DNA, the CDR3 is TGTGCCAGCAGCGCCTCTAGCGGCGGGTACGAGCAGTACTTC.